This is a list of T cell receptor beta chains from one sample in a study of response to subunit inactivated influenza vaccine. TCRdb re-called the RT-PCR reads through MiXCR, storing one row per CDR3 protein. This sample has just under 550,000 distinct CDR3 sequences, with approximately 22% found just once. The same data also contributed to another study, on T cells expressing NK-cell markers.

The starting material was CD4+ T cells sorted from PBMCs, obtained 11 to 12 days after vaccination. These receptors were collected from a man aged 45-65 years who received an inactivated influenza vaccine. Each CDR3 is given with its conserved first and last residue. The D gene is left open where the match is weak. The size field is filled for only some rows; it gives once, few, many or a size class.

V	J	size	D	length	CDR3	DNA
TRBV6-5	TRBJ1-6	few	.	13	CASSYDGLSPLHF	TGTGCCAGCAGTTACGACGGGCTTTCACCCCTCCACTTT
TRBV5-5	TRBJ2-2	few	.	15	CASSLTRTNTGELFF	TGTGCCAGCAGCTTGACAAGAACGAACACCGGGGAGCTGTTTTTT
TRBV7-8	TRBJ1-2	.	.	16	CASSLTRAASNYGYTF	TGTGCCAGCAGCTTAACCCGCGCGGCCAGTAACTATGGCTACACCTTC
TRBV6-5	TRBJ2-2	few	.	18	CASSYSDWRSRSTGELFF	TGTGCCAGCAGTTACTCGGACTGGCGGAGTCGAAGCACCGGGGAGCTGTTTTTT
TRBV20-1	TRBJ2-1	.	.	19	CSARSVISPRVSSYNEQFF	TGCAGTGCTAGGTCCGTGATTAGCCCCAGGGTAAGCTCCTACAATGAGCAGTTCTTC
TRBV12-3/TRBV12-4	TRBJ2-5	.	.	13	CASQMGAAETQYF	TGTGCCAGCCAAATGGGGGCGGCAGAGACCCAGTACTTC
TRBV12-3/TRBV12-4	TRBJ2-7	few	TRBD2	15	CASNRLAEPSYEQYF	TGTGCCAGCAACCGACTAGCGGAACCCTCCTACGAGCAGTACTTC
TRBV5-6	TRBJ2-1	.	TRBD2	17	CASSPYPTSGSYNEQFF	TGTGCCAGCAGCCCTTACCCGACTAGCGGGTCCTACAATGAGCAGTTCTTC
TRBV20-1	TRBJ2-5	once	TRBD2	14	CSARRTAGGETQYF	TGCAGTGCTAGAAGGACAGCGGGGGGAGAGACCCAGTACTTC
TRBV5-6	TRBJ2-5	.	TRBD2	15	CASSRTSGYQETQYF	TGTGCCAGCAGTCGGACTAGCGGCTACCAAGAGACCCAGTACTTC
TRBV29-1	TRBJ1-1	few	.	13	CSGTGRGNTEAFF	TGCAGCGGAACGGGACGTGGGAACACTGAAGCTTTCTTT
TRBV12-3/TRBV12-4	TRBJ2-2	.	TRBD1	16	CASSFPWTGFTGELFF	TGTGCCAGCAGTTTTCCCTGGACAGGTTTCACCGGGGAGCTGTTTTTT
TRBV5-1	TRBJ2-1	many	.	14	CASSLWDPYNEQFF	TGCGCCAGCAGCTTGTGGGACCCTTACAATGAGCAGTTCTTC
TRBV5-5	TRBJ1-5	few	TRBD1	15	CASSRDRAGNQPQHF	TGTGCCAGCAGCAGGGACAGGGCGGGCAATCAGCCCCAGCATTTT
TRBV25-1	TRBJ2-3	once	TRBD2	16	CASSELGAGGADTQYF	TGTGCCAGCAGTGAATTGGGAGCGGGAGGGGCAGATACGCAGTATTTT
TRBV20-1	TRBJ2-7	many	.	13	CSGTPGQIYEQYF	TGCAGTGGTACACCGGGACAAATTTACGAGCAGTACTTC
TRBV27	TRBJ1-1	.	.	17	CASSLRRATMVVTEAFF	TGTGCCAGCAGTTTACGCCGCGCCACCATGGTGGTTACTGAAGCTTTCTTT
TRBV7-2	TRBJ2-1	.	.	11	CASSLAMFLFF	TGTGCCAGCAGCTTAGCGATGTTTCTGTTCTTC
TRBV7-9	TRBJ2-5	.	.	15	CASSPLQGYQETQYF	TGTGCCAGCAGCCCACTCCAGGGTTACCAAGAGACCCAGTACTTC
TRBV25-1	TRBJ2-1	few	.	15	CASSEAGPVYNEQFF	TGTGCCAGCAGTGAGGCGGGACCGGTCTACAATGAGCAGTTCTTC
TRBV28	TRBJ2-7	.	TRBD2	14	CASSSGGSGYEQYF	TGTGCCAGCAGTTCCGGCGGGAGTGGCTACGAGCAGTACTTC
TRBV5-1	TRBJ2-2	few	.	14	CASSVNRNTGELFF	TGCGCCAGCAGCGTAAACAGGAACACCGGGGAGCTGTTTTTT
TRBV12-3/TRBV12-4	TRBJ1-2	few	.	13	CASSGGRVKGYTF	TGTGCCAGCAGCGGGGGGAGGGTAAAAGGCTACACCTTC
TRBV12-3/TRBV12-4	TRBJ2-7	few	.	13	CASSLAGVGEQYF	TGTGCCAGCAGTTTAGCGGGAGTCGGTGAGCAGTACTTC
TRBV29-1	TRBJ2-3	.	.	13	CSVDNGSTDTQYF	TGCAGCGTTGATAACGGAAGCACAGATACGCAGTATTTT
TRBV6-2/TRBV6-3	TRBJ2-2	few	.	17	CASSYSRPGQNTGELFF	TGTGCCAGCAGTTACTCGAGACCAGGGCAGAACACCGGGGAGCTGTTTTTT
TRBV13	TRBJ2-3	once	TRBD2	16	CASSERLAGGTDTQYF	TGTGCCAGCAGCGAAAGACTAGCGGGAGGCACAGATACGCAGTATTTT
TRBV6-5	TRBJ2-7	few	.	14	CASSYPGPFYEQYF	TGTGCCAGCAGTTACCCTGGCCCCTTCTACGAGCAGTACTTC
TRBV7-9	TRBJ2-2	few	TRBD1	16	CASRTPRQGGTGELFF	TGTGCCAGCAGGACCCCGAGACAGGGTGGAACCGGGGAGCTGTTTTTT
TRBV10-3	TRBJ2-1	.	TRBD2	15	CAISSGGSSYNEQFF	TGTGCCATCAGTTCCGGGGGGAGCTCCTACAATGAGCAGTTCTTC
TRBV20-1	TRBJ2-7	.	.	11	CSATISYEQYF	TGCAGTGCTACGATCTCCTACGAGCAGTACTTC
TRBV12-3/TRBV12-4	TRBJ2-3	.	TRBD2	16	CASSAVLAGGTDTQYF	TGTGCCAGCAGTGCGGTACTAGCGGGGGGCACAGATACGCAGTATTTT
TRBV5-1	TRBJ2-1	few	.	14	CASSLGGALNEQFF	TGCGCCAGCAGCTTAGGGGGGGCGCTGAATGAGCAGTTCTTC
TRBV11-1	TRBJ2-5	.	TRBD1	17	CASSLSESGGREETQYF	TGTGCCAGCAGCTTAAGCGAATCAGGGGGACGGGAAGAGACCCAGTACTTC
TRBV2	TRBJ2-1	.	.	11	CASTEYNEQFF	TGTGCCAGCACGGAATACAATGAGCAGTTCTTC
TRBV20-1	TRBJ1-1	.	.	14	CSAALAPGNTEAFF	TGCAGTGCCGCCCTCGCCCCTGGGAACACTGAAGCTTTCTTT
TRBV20-1	TRBJ2-1	many	TRBD2	16	CSARSPSSGRQGEQFF	TGCAGTGCTAGATCCCCTTCTAGCGGGAGGCAGGGTGAGCAGTTCTTC
TRBV5-1	TRBJ1-1	few	.	12	CASKSANTEAFF	TGCGCCAGCAAGTCAGCTAACACTGAAGCTTTCTTT
TRBV29-1	TRBJ2-3	few	.	12	CSLRTYTDTQYF	TGCAGCCTCCGGACTTACACAGATACGCAGTATTTT
TRBV7-2	TRBJ2-3	.	.	13	CASSPDGVNTQYF	TGTGCCAGCAGCCCGGACGGAGTCAATACGCAGTATTTT
TRBV3-1	TRBJ2-7	.	TRBD1	15	CASSQREGQGYEQYF	TGTGCCAGCAGCCAAAGGGAAGGACAGGGTTACGAGCAGTACTTC
TRBV7-9	TRBJ2-2	few	.	16	CASGREAPVGSGELFF	TGTGCCAGCGGCCGTGAGGCCCCGGTCGGTTCCGGGGAGCTGTTTTTT
TRBV6-1	TRBJ1-1	.	.	17	CASIKVVGARANTEAFF	TGTGCCAGCATCAAGGTTGTTGGGGCCAGGGCGAACACTGAAGCTTTCTTT